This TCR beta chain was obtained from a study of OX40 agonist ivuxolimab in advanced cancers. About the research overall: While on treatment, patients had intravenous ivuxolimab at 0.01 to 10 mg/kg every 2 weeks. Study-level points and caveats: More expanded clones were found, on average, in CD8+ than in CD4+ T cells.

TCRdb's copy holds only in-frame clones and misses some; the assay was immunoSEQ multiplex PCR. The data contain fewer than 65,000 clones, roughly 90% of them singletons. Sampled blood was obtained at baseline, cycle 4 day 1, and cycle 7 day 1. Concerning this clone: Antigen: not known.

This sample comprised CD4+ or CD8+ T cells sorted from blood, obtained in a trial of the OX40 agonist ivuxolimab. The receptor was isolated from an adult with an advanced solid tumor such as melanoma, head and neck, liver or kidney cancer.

This chain's CDR3 is CASWPSGSYEQYF. In nucleotides, the CDR3 is TGTGCCAGCTGGCCTAGCGGGAGCTACGAGCAGTACTTC. The chain combines TRBV27 with TRBJ2-7; 10 bases are shared with TRBD2. Germline V gene data show CDR1 as MNHEY and CDR2 as SMNVEV (reference sequence). CDR3 length: 13 residues. V lost 8 bases, J lost 3 bases, and 4 bases stayed unmatched.